The 5 T cell receptor beta chains listed next were all sequenced from one sample in a study of cytomegalovirus exposure and HLA in healthy donors. Assay used: immunoSEQ multiplex PCR; TCRdb lists only in-frame clones, some missing. The repertoire holds 150,000 to 200,000 clones, with 85% as singletons. Sequenced input: PBMCs. The receptors originated from a man between 18 and 35 years old in good health and CMV-seropositive.

The chain is built from TRBV7-8 and TRBJ1-5; 10 bases align to TRBD1. CDR1 is SGHVS, CDR2 FQNEAQ, per germline. CDR3 length: 17 residues. The junction had 7 bases not matched to a gene; V was cut back by 3 bases and J by 2 bases. The CDR3 sequence is CASSFATGGKGNQPQHF. The DNA of the CDR3 is TGTGCCAGCAGCTTCGCGACAGGGGGCAAGGGCAATCAGCCCCAGCATTTT.

Only a few counts were recorded for this clone. This rearrangement joins TRBV28 to TRBJ1-5; the match to TRBD1 covers 8 bases. This CDR3 region has 15 residues. The germline V gene encodes CDR1 MDHEN and CDR2 SYDVKM. With V trimmed by 5 bases and J by 2 bases, 5 bases remained unmatched. Here the CDR3 reads CASSGQGSGNQPQHF. DNA for the CDR3: TGTGCCAGCAGTGGACAGGGAAGTGGCAATCAGCCCCAGCATTTT.

The V call is TRBV19, the J call TRBJ2-2; tentative D call: TRBD1 (5 bases). CDR1 is LNHDA and CDR2 is SQIVND in the germline V gene (reference sequence). V lost 4 bases to trimming and J lost 5 bases, with 8 bases between them. The CDR3 consists of 13 residues. The CDR3 DNA reads as TGTGCCAGTAGTAAGGGGTGGACCGGGGAGCTGTTTTTT. This encodes CASSKGWTGELFF.

The V and J genes are TRBV2 and TRBJ2-5; TRBD1 might be the D (6 bases). CDR1 and CDR2 (germline): SNHLY, FYNNEI. The CDR3 consists of 13 residues. Trimming removed 7 bases from V and 4 bases from J, with 13 bases in between. CDR3 bases: TGTGCCAGCACACAGGGCGCGAGAGAGACCCAGTACTTC. It encodes CASTQGARETQYF.

The gene calls are TRBV28 and TRBJ1-2; no reliable D call. V was pared by 5 bases and J by 5 bases, with 15 bases between. This CDR3 spans 14 amino acids. The germline V gene has CDR1 MDHEN and CDR2 SYDVKM. CDR3 residues: CASSPGPDIYGYTF. CDR3 DNA: TGTGCCAGCAGTCCGGGTCCCGATATATATGGCTACACCTTC.